Listed below are T cell receptor beta chains from one sample, sequenced in a study of cytomegalovirus exposure and HLA in healthy donors. Using immunoSEQ multiplex PCR, the repertoire was profiled, and TCRdb retains in-frame clones only, with some absent. The table has approximately 110,000 clones, roughly 73% seen once. Sequencing was carried out using PBMCs. The origin of the receptors is a man aged 55-75 years in good health and CMV-seropositive. Each CDR3 is given with its conserved first and last residue. D genes are given only for firm matches. Clone sizes are given selectively: once, few, many, or a class where the clone is expanded.

abundance | j_gene | d_gene | v_gene | CDR3aa | CDR3nt
. | TRBJ2-2 | TRBD1 | TRBV6-4 | CASSRTGNTGELFF | TGTGCCAGCAGCCGGACAGGGAACACCGGGGAGCTGTTTTTT
. | TRBJ1-6 | . | TRBV5-5 | CASSLEATNSPLHF | TGTGCCAGCAGCTTGGAGGCGACAAATTCACCCCTCCACTTT
. | TRBJ2-5 | TRBD1 | TRBV28 | CASSSRTGGYF | TGTGCCAGCAGTTCCAGGACAGGGGGGTACTTC
. | TRBJ2-3 | TRBD2 | TRBV2 | CASSGMGGSDTQYF | TGTGCCAGCAGTGGGATGGGGGGGTCAGATACGCAGTATTTT
few | TRBJ2-3 | TRBD2 | TRBV9 | CASGPTSRTTDTQYF | TGTGCCAGCGGACCGACTAGCCGAACCACAGATACGCAGTATTTT
. | TRBJ2-6 | . | TRBV7-9 | CASSLTSSGANVLTF | TGTGCCAGCAGCTTAACCAGCTCTGGGGCCAACGTCCTGACTTTC
once | TRBJ2-5 | TRBD1 | TRBV30 | CAWGSGQGGETQYF | TGTGCCTGGGGTTCGGGACAGGGAGGCGAGACCCAGTACTTC
. | TRBJ1-2 | TRBD1 | TRBV7-9 | CASSPATGFYGYTF | TGTGCCAGCAGCCCTGCGACAGGGTTCTATGGCTACACCTTC
. | TRBJ1-2 | TRBD1 | TRBV25-1 | CASSRTGGVFGYTF | TGTGCCAGCAGTCGAACAGGGGGCGTTTTTGGCTACACCTTC
medium-sized | TRBJ1-1 | . | TRBV2 | CASRPTGMNTEAFF | TGTGCCAGCAGACCCACAGGGATGAACACTGAAGCTTTCTTT
. | TRBJ1-3 | . | TRBV5-6 | CASSLGANTIYF | TGTGCCAGCAGCTTGGGAGCAAACACCATATATTTT
. | TRBJ2-5 | TRBD1 | TRBV5-1 | CASSLGLSGQGETQYF | TGCGCCAGCAGCTTGGGTCTATCGGGACAGGGAGAGACCCAGTACTTC
. | TRBJ2-7 | TRBD2 | TRBV11-2 | CASSSRTSGDAYEQYF | TGTGCCAGCAGCTCGAGGACTAGCGGGGATGCCTACGAGCAGTACTTC
. | TRBJ1-4 | . | TRBV7-7 | CASSFSEARNEKLFF | TGTGCTAGCAGCTTTAGTGAAGCTCGTAATGAAAAACTGTTTTTT
. | TRBJ1-1 | . | TRBV11-2 | CASSWGRGRWNTEAFF | TGTGCCAGCAGTTGGGGGAGGGGCCGTTGGAACACTGAAGCTTTCTTT
. | TRBJ2-7 | TRBD1 | TRBV10-3 | CAISESRDSYEQYF | TGTGCCATCAGTGAGTCGAGGGACAGCTACGAGCAGTACTTC
. | TRBJ2-3 | TRBD1 | TRBV19 | CASSSIKPGQGALDTQYF | TGTGCCAGTAGTTCAATCAAGCCTGGACAGGGGGCCTTAGATACGCAGTATTTT
. | TRBJ1-4 | . | TRBV9 | CASSVESRGPNEKLFF | TGTGCCAGCAGCGTAGAGTCGCGAGGCCCTAATGAAAAACTGTTTTTT
. | TRBJ1-2 | . | TRBV7-9 | CASSFGRQGENGYTF | TGTGCCAGCAGCTTTGGGAGGCAGGGCGAGAATGGCTACACCTTC
few | TRBJ2-1 | TRBD2 | TRBV15 | CATSRGTSGGYNEQFF | TGTGCCACCAGCAGGGGGACTAGCGGGGGATACAATGAGCAGTTCTTC
. | TRBJ2-3 | . | TRBV6-1 | CASARSGTDTQYF | TGTGCCAGCGCAAGGAGTGGGACAGATACGCAGTATTTT
once | TRBJ1-5 | . | TRBV6-6 | CASSQGNQPQHF | TGTGCCAGCAGTCAGGGCAATCAGCCCCAGCATTTT
. | TRBJ2-7 | . | TRBV27 | CASSFLDSYSYEQYF | TGTGCCAGCAGTTTTCTGGACTCGTACTCCTACGAGCAGTACTTC
few | TRBJ2-6 | . | TRBV19 | CASSMSGRWTGANVLTF | TGTGCCAGTAGTATGTCAGGGAGGTGGACTGGGGCCAACGTCCTGACTTTC
many | TRBJ1-1 | . | TRBV18 | CASSPRHQNTEAFF | TGTGCCAGCTCACCTCGACACCAGAACACTGAAGCTTTCTTT
. | TRBJ2-5 | TRBD1 | TRBV25-1 | CASSGDRAETQYF | TGTGCCAGCAGTGGCGACAGGGCTGAGACCCAGTACTTC
. | TRBJ2-7 | TRBD2 | TRBV2 | CASSYTSDEQYF | TGTGCCAGCAGCTACACTAGCGACGAGCAGTACTTC
. | TRBJ1-1 | . | TRBV5-1 | CASSLYGETEAFF | TGCGCCAGCAGCTTATATGGGGAGACTGAAGCTTTCTTT
. | TRBJ2-1 | TRBD2 | TRBV10-3 | CAISDGGGNEQFF | TGTGCCATCAGTGATGGCGGGGGCAATGAGCAGTTCTTC
. | TRBJ1-1 | TRBD1 | TRBV2 | CASSPTGGITEAFF | TGTGCCAGCAGTCCCACAGGGGGCATCACTGAAGCTTTCTTT
once | TRBJ1-1 | . | TRBV30 | CAWRAPGFSTEAFF | TGTGCCTGGAGGGCCCCCGGGTTCTCTACTGAAGCTTTCTTT
few | TRBJ2-7 | . | TRBV19 | CASRLASSYEQYF | TGTGCCAGTAGGCTAGCGTCCTCCTACGAGCAGTACTTC
few | TRBJ1-2 | . | TRBV10-2 | CASSDGGRDYGYTF | TGCGCCAGCAGTGATGGTGGCAGGGACTATGGCTACACCTTC
. | TRBJ1-2 | . | TRBV5-1 | CASSLALRDYGYTF | TGCGCCAGCAGCTTGGCGCTCAGGGATTATGGCTACACCTTC
once | TRBJ2-7 | . | TRBV28 | CASREGNYEQYF | TGTGCCAGCCGCGAGGGAAACTACGAGCAGTACTTC
. | TRBJ2-1 | . | TRBV30 | CAWMGAYNEQFF | TGTGCCTGGATGGGAGCGTACAATGAGCAGTTCTTC
. | TRBJ2-1 | TRBD2 | TRBV7-9 | CASSPRGGSYNEQFF | TGTGCCAGCAGCCCTCGGGGGGGGTCCTACAATGAGCAGTTCTTC
. | TRBJ2-7 | . | TRBV7-9 | CASSFEYEQYF | TGTGCCAGCAGCTTCGAGTACGAGCAGTACTTC
. | TRBJ2-7 | . | TRBV6-1 | CASRNGYEQYF | TGTGCCAGCCGAAACGGCTACGAGCAGTACTTC
many | TRBJ1-5 | . | TRBV28 | CASKGGPGAQPQHF | TGTGCCAGCAAGGGGGGGCCCGGAGCTCAGCCCCAGCATTTT
few | TRBJ1-1 | . | TRBV5-1 | CASNQGPEAFF | TGCGCCAGCAACCAGGGTCCTGAAGCTTTCTTT
. | TRBJ1-1 | . | TRBV2 | CASVLNTEAFF | TGTGCCAGCGTCTTAAACACTGAAGCTTTCTTT
. | TRBJ1-1 | . | TRBV5-1 | CASRAPGLKNTEAFF | TGCGCCAGCAGAGCGCCGGGACTTAAGAACACTGAAGCTTTCTTT
. | TRBJ2-2 | TRBD1 | TRBV5-1 | CASSEGQDGGELFF | TGCGCCAGCAGCGAGGGACAGGACGGCGGGGAGCTGTTTTTT
. | TRBJ1-3 | TRBD1 | TRBV11-2 | CASSSSQGNTIYF | TGTGCCAGCAGCTCTTCACAGGGGAACACCATATATTTT
few | TRBJ2-2 | . | TRBV9 | CASSAQGLLSTGELFF | TGTGCCAGCAGCGCACAGGGACTACTAAGCACCGGGGAGCTGTTTTTT
. | TRBJ1-2 | . | TRBV30 | CAWSVHSYGYTF | TGTGCCTGGAGTGTACACAGCTATGGCTACACCTTC
. | TRBJ2-7 | . | TRBV2 | CASSGLSGGEQYF | TGTGCCAGCAGTGGCCTATCTGGAGGCGAGCAGTACTTC
. | TRBJ2-1 | TRBD2 | TRBV5-6 | CASSERTSGAPEQFF | TGTGCCAGCAGCGAAAGGACTAGCGGGGCTCCTGAGCAGTTCTTC
. | TRBJ1-2 | . | TRBV5-1 | CASSLDLLNYGYTF | TGCGCCAGCAGCTTGGACCTCCTAAACTATGGCTACACCTTC
. | TRBJ1-2 | TRBD1 | TRBV7-9 | CASSPGQAGYTF | TGTGCCAGCAGCCCGGGACAGGCTGGCTACACCTTC
. | TRBJ1-1 | . | TRBV30 | CAWSVGTGWNTEAFF | TGTGCCTGGAGTGTAGGAACAGGGTGGAACACTGAAGCTTTCTTT
. | TRBJ2-5 | . | TRBV18 | CASSPFEKQETQYF | TGTGCCAGCTCCCCTTTTGAGAAACAAGAGACCCAGTACTTC
. | TRBJ1-5 | TRBD1 | TRBV30 | CAWSRDRDDQPQHF | TGTGCCTGGAGTCGGGACAGGGATGATCAGCCCCAGCATTTT
. | TRBJ1-5 | . | TRBV10-2 | CASSGQSNQPQHF | TGCGCCAGCAGTGGACAAAGCAATCAGCCCCAGCATTTT
few | TRBJ2-7 | TRBD2 | TRBV28 | CASRPGGWGFGEQYF | TGTGCCAGCAGGCCCGGGGGGTGGGGGTTTGGAGAGCAGTACTTC
. | TRBJ2-7 | . | TRBV5-6 | CASRRESYSGYEQYF | TGTGCCAGCAGACGGGAGTCTTATTCAGGGTACGAGCAGTACTTC
. | TRBJ2-4 | . | TRBV28 | CASSLPLSQLAKNIQYF | TGTGCCAGCAGTTTACCATTAAGCCAACTAGCCAAAAACATTCAGTACTTC